This T cell receptor beta chain comes out of a study of PD-1 blockade in classical Hodgkin lymphoma. Regarding the study as a whole: TCR diversity rose significantly by C4D1 in CD4+ but not CD8+ cells. Compared with healthy donors, newly diagnosed patients reportedly showed lower baseline TCR diversity. Repertoires differed for reasons still undefined, possibly disease activity or prior therapy.

As to this clone: As yet, its antigen is unknown.

The CDR3 length is 16 residues. The junction had 6 bases not matched to a gene; V was cut back by 1 base and J by 6 bases. The V gene's germline CDR1 is SEHNR and CDR2 FQNEAQ (reference sequence). Time point here: cycle 4 day 1 (C4D1), after 6 weeks of nivolumab. No patient escaped relapse after autologous stem cell transplantation, and brentuximab vedotin exposure varied. Best responses were complete response, partial response or progressive disease. The repertoire was sequenced with immunoSEQ multiplex PCR; TCRdb's copy has only in-frame clones and lacks some. The table records about 90,000 clones, 90% of them present only once.

Sequenced here: peripheral blood mononuclear cells (PBMCs), sampled before the fourth cycle of nivolumab. The origin of this receptor is a human donor with classical Hodgkin lymphoma. V gene TRBV7-9 combines with J gene TRBJ2-7; the match to TRBD2 covers 13 bases. CDR3 DNA: TGTGCCAGCAGCTTAGGGAGACTAGCGGGGGGCTTCGAGCAGTACTTC. Translation: CASSLGRLAGGFEQYF. The whole variable domain, filled in from reference TRBV7-9 and TRBJ2-7, reads DTGVSQNPRHKITKRGQNVTFRCDPISEHNRLYWYRQTLGQGPEFLTYFQNEAQLEKSRLLSDRFSAERPKGSFSTLEIQRTEQGDSAMYLCASSLGRLAGGFEQYFGPGTRLTVT.